This TCR beta chain was identified in a study of long-term antiretroviral therapy in people with HIV. Study-wide results and limits: HIV repertoire CDR3 lengths ranged less widely than those of controls. Repertoire composition at all time points was dominated by clones that had expanded before ART. ART-treated samples gained diversity yet remained below transplant donor controls.

The germline V gene encodes CDR1 MNHEY and CDR2 SVGAGI. Between the trimmed V and J ends, which lost 2 bases and 2 bases, there was a span of 12 bases. The CDR3 covers 16 residues. They ran version v3.0 of the immunoSEQ assay at survey level. The data were produced by immunoSEQ multiplex PCR, yet TCRdb's version contains in-frame clones alone and is incomplete. The table shows roughly 28,000 clones, with 85% to 95% occurring only once. About this clone: The antigen remains unidentified.

PBMC samples from each donor numbered at least one pre-ART and at least two post-ART. This receptor was taken from a man between 40 and 49 years old with HIV. The V call is TRBV6-5, the J call TRBJ2-2, with TRBD2 as a possible D gene (5 bases). Material: unsorted PBMCs, obtained 6.2 years after starting antiretroviral therapy. Here the CDR3 DNA reads TGTGCCAGCAGTTACCGCGGGCGGCCTAACACCGGGGAGCTGTTTTTT. Amino acids: CASSYRGRPNTGELFF.